The sequence of this T cell receptor beta chain was determined in a study of blood T cell repertoires in COVID-19. Overall study: Sites in the United States, Italy and Spain provided acute and convalescent COVID-19 samples. Nucleic acid was either cDNA or gDNA, and it came from T cells, B-cell-depleted T cells, or PBMCs.

The table came from immunoSEQ multiplex PCR; TCRdb's copy has only in-frame clones and leaves some out. The sample includes roughly 120,000 clones, approximately 89% of them seen just once. V was pared by 6 bases and J by 5 bases, with 6 bases of the junction left unmatched. CDR3 length: 14 residues. Per the germline V gene, CDR1 is SGHRS and CDR2 is YFSETQ. Recruited during active infection, patients (from Seattle) were subsequently followed longitudinally. The source is a woman aged 60 to 75 with COVID-19, enrolled during active disease. The chain uses TRBV5-1 and TRBJ1-4, with TRBD1 matching 8 bases. The source material was peripheral blood. CDR3 sequence: CASTRTGSNEKLFF. The DNA of the CDR3 is TGCGCCAGCACCCGGACAGGGTCCAATGAAAAACTGTTTTTT. The full variable domain, in which reference TRBV5-1 and TRBJ1-4 provide the parts outside the CDR3, is KAGVTQTPRYLIKTRGQQVTLSCSPISGHRSVSWYQQTPGQGLQFLFEYFSETQRNKGNFPGRFSGRQFSNSRSEMNVSTLELGDSALYLCASTRTGSNEKLFFGSGTQLSVL.